Listed below are T cell receptor beta chains from one sample, sequenced in a study of T-cell reconstitution after alpha-beta-depleted transplantation in children. TCRdb re-analysed the PCR reads in MiXCR, keeping a single row per CDR3 protein. The sample has under 450,000 distinct CDR3 sequences; 15% to 20% are singletons. This specimen was PBMCs, mostly from graft donor cells, taken 360 days after TCRalphabeta/CD19-depleted stem cell transplant. The receptors were gathered from a boy under two years old who had a stem cell transplant for Wiskott-Aldrich syndrome, so the T cells may come from the graft donor. Both conserved end residues are part of each CDR3. Fields, in order: clone size, J gene, V gene, D gene, CDR3 protein, CDR3 DNA. D genes are given only for firm matches. Expanded clones get a size class; other rows say once, few or many, or leave the size out.

clone_size: few
j_call: TRBJ2-7
v_call: TRBV6-5
d_call: TRBD1
cdr3_aa: CARQGGDEQYF
cdr3_nt: TGTGCCAGGCAAGGGGGCGACGAGCAGTACTTC

clone_size: NA
j_call: TRBJ2-6
v_call: TRBV4-2
d_call: NA
cdr3_aa: CASSREVSGANVLTF
cdr3_nt: TGTGCCAGCAGCCGTGAGGTCTCTGGGGCCAACGTCCTGACTTTC

clone_size: few
j_call: TRBJ2-1
v_call: TRBV11-2
d_call: NA
cdr3_aa: CASSFGQLYNEQFF
cdr3_nt: TGTGCCAGCAGCTTTGGACAGCTTTACAATGAGCAGTTCTTC

clone_size: NA
j_call: TRBJ2-1
v_call: TRBV6-2/TRBV6-3
d_call: NA
cdr3_aa: CASSYPPSSYNEQFF
cdr3_nt: TGTGCCAGCAGTTACCCCCCGAGCTCCTACAATGAGCAGTTCTTC

clone_size: NA
j_call: TRBJ2-3
v_call: TRBV7-9
d_call: NA
cdr3_aa: CASSLRAPCTDTQYF
cdr3_nt: TGTGCCAGCAGCTTAAGGGCGCCGTGCACAGATACGCAGTATTTT

clone_size: few
j_call: TRBJ2-7
v_call: TRBV4-1
d_call: TRBD2
cdr3_aa: CASSPPKLAGVPYEQYF
cdr3_nt: TGCGCCAGCAGCCCCCCTAAACTAGCGGGGGTTCCCTACGAGCAGTACTTC

clone_size: few
j_call: TRBJ2-7
v_call: TRBV6-5
d_call: TRBD2
cdr3_aa: CASSYPPGGALVYEQYF
cdr3_nt: TGTGCCAGCAGTTACCCCCCGGGAGGAGCGCTGGTATACGAGCAGTACTTC

clone_size: NA
j_call: TRBJ2-1
v_call: TRBV20-1
d_call: TRBD2
cdr3_aa: CSGPGTKSNEQFF
cdr3_nt: TGCAGTGGGCCCGGGACTAAATCGAATGAGCAGTTCTTC

clone_size: few
j_call: TRBJ1-1
v_call: TRBV7-2
d_call: NA
cdr3_aa: CASSSYSWRVPNTEAFF
cdr3_nt: TGTGCCAGCAGCTCTTATTCTTGGCGGGTCCCTAACACTGAAGCTTTCTTT

clone_size: NA
j_call: TRBJ2-1
v_call: TRBV20-1
d_call: TRBD2
cdr3_aa: CSARDDGGSYNEQFF
cdr3_nt: TGCAGTGCTAGAGATGATGGCGGGAGCTACAATGAGCAGTTCTTC

clone_size: NA
j_call: TRBJ2-7
v_call: TRBV3-1
d_call: TRBD2
cdr3_aa: CASSQSLAGSYEQYF
cdr3_nt: TGTGCCAGCAGCCAATCTCTAGCGGGATCCTACGAGCAGTACTTC

clone_size: many
j_call: TRBJ2-4
v_call: TRBV5-1
d_call: NA
cdr3_aa: CASSLSDIAKNIQYF
cdr3_nt: TGCGCCAGCAGCTTGTCGGACATAGCCAAAAACATTCAGTACTTC

clone_size: few
j_call: TRBJ2-1
v_call: TRBV12-3/TRBV12-4
d_call: TRBD2
cdr3_aa: CASSLLPVTSGRVFSSYNEQFF
cdr3_nt: TGTGCCAGCAGTTTGCTCCCAGTGACTAGCGGGAGAGTTTTCAGCTCCTACAATGAGCAGTTCTTC

clone_size: NA
j_call: TRBJ2-1
v_call: TRBV20-1
d_call: TRBD2
cdr3_aa: CSARGGSYNEQFF
cdr3_nt: TGCAGTGCCCGGGGGGGGTCCTACAATGAGCAGTTCTTC

clone_size: NA
j_call: TRBJ2-5
v_call: TRBV7-2
d_call: NA
cdr3_aa: CASSFGRAPKETQYF
cdr3_nt: TGTGCCAGCAGCTTTGGCAGGGCTCCGAAAGAGACCCAGTACTTC

clone_size: NA
j_call: TRBJ1-1
v_call: TRBV5-6
d_call: NA
cdr3_aa: CASSWGRFITEAFF
cdr3_nt: TGTGCCAGCAGCTGGGGCAGGTTTATCACTGAAGCTTTCTTT

clone_size: NA
j_call: TRBJ2-5
v_call: TRBV7-2
d_call: NA
cdr3_aa: CASSSRRADGETQYF
cdr3_nt: TGTGCCAGCAGCTCCCGTAGGGCCGACGGGGAGACCCAGTACTTC

clone_size: NA
j_call: TRBJ2-7
v_call: TRBV29-1
d_call: NA
cdr3_aa: CSVIFYEQYF
cdr3_nt: TGCAGCGTTATTTTCTACGAGCAGTACTTC

clone_size: NA
j_call: TRBJ2-3
v_call: TRBV12-3/TRBV12-4
d_call: NA
cdr3_aa: CASSFGLNSLGDTQYF
cdr3_nt: TGTGCCAGCAGTTTCGGACTAAACTCCTTGGGAGATACGCAGTATTTT

clone_size: few
j_call: TRBJ2-1
v_call: TRBV30
d_call: NA
cdr3_aa: CACAIAEPYNEQFF
cdr3_nt: TGTGCCTGTGCGATAGCGGAGCCGTACAATGAGCAGTTCTTC

clone_size: few
j_call: TRBJ2-1
v_call: TRBV24-1
d_call: NA
cdr3_aa: CATSDRQGIYNEQFF
cdr3_nt: TGTGCCACCAGTGATAGGCAGGGGATTTACAATGAGCAGTTCTTC

clone_size: once
j_call: TRBJ2-1
v_call: TRBV6-1
d_call: NA
cdr3_aa: CASSEPTGVGYNEQFF
cdr3_nt: TGTGCCAGCAGTGAACCTACGGGAGTTGGATACAATGAGCAGTTCTTC

clone_size: many
j_call: TRBJ2-2
v_call: TRBV27
d_call: NA
cdr3_aa: CASSPQRTSNTGELFF
cdr3_nt: TGTGCCAGCAGTCCCCAGCGTACCTCGAACACCGGGGAGCTGTTTTTT

clone_size: NA
j_call: TRBJ1-2
v_call: TRBV12-3/TRBV12-4
d_call: NA
cdr3_aa: CASSFSDGYGYTF
cdr3_nt: TGTGCCAGCAGTTTTTCGGACGGCTATGGCTACACCTTC

clone_size: NA
j_call: TRBJ1-5
v_call: TRBV10-3
d_call: NA
cdr3_aa: CAISERAGANQPQHF
cdr3_nt: TGTGCCATCAGTGAAAGGGCAGGTGCCAATCAGCCCCAGCATTTT

clone_size: once
j_call: TRBJ2-4
v_call: TRBV10-3
d_call: NA
cdr3_aa: CAISAVQKNIQYF
cdr3_nt: TGTGCCATCAGTGCCGTACAGAAAAACATTCAGTACTTC

clone_size: NA
j_call: TRBJ2-5
v_call: TRBV20-1
d_call: NA
cdr3_aa: CSASMWGPKETQYF
cdr3_nt: TGCAGTGCCTCGATGTGGGGGCCAAAAGAGACCCAGTACTTC

clone_size: NA
j_call: TRBJ2-1
v_call: TRBV27
d_call: NA
cdr3_aa: CASSANRYNEQFF
cdr3_nt: TGTGCCAGCAGTGCCAACAGGTACAATGAGCAGTTCTTC

clone_size: few
j_call: TRBJ2-3
v_call: TRBV10-1
d_call: NA
cdr3_aa: CATSRLQVTDTQYF
cdr3_nt: TGCGCCACGTCGAGGCTACAGGTCACAGATACGCAGTATTTT

clone_size: few
j_call: TRBJ2-1
v_call: TRBV12-3/TRBV12-4
d_call: NA
cdr3_aa: CASRLRGTWAHNEQFF
cdr3_nt: TGTGCCAGCAGGCTTAGGGGGACGTGGGCCCACAATGAGCAGTTCTTC

clone_size: few
j_call: TRBJ1-5
v_call: TRBV20-1
d_call: TRBD1
cdr3_aa: CSARRQGNQPQHF
cdr3_nt: TGCAGTGCTCGAAGACAGGGGAATCAGCCCCAGCATTTT

clone_size: NA
j_call: TRBJ2-3
v_call: TRBV29-1
d_call: TRBD2
cdr3_aa: CSVGGRLATTDTQYF
cdr3_nt: TGCAGCGTTGGGGGAAGACTAGCGACGACAGATACGCAGTATTTT

clone_size: few
j_call: TRBJ2-2
v_call: TRBV6-1
d_call: TRBD2
cdr3_aa: CASRRTSGSLRSGELFF
cdr3_nt: TGTGCCAGCAGGCGGACTAGCGGGAGCCTTCGGTCCGGGGAGCTGTTTTTT

clone_size: few
j_call: TRBJ2-5
v_call: TRBV20-1
d_call: TRBD2
cdr3_aa: CSVSSGRAQETQYF
cdr3_nt: TGCAGTGTATCGAGCGGGAGGGCCCAAGAGACCCAGTACTTC

clone_size: NA
j_call: TRBJ2-1
v_call: TRBV30
d_call: TRBD2
cdr3_aa: CAWSVAGTGQFF
cdr3_nt: TGTGCCTGGAGTGTAGCGGGGACCGGGCAGTTCTTC

clone_size: many
j_call: TRBJ2-2
v_call: TRBV29-1
d_call: TRBD1
cdr3_aa: CSTRQGTNTGELFF
cdr3_nt: TGCAGCACGAGACAGGGAACGAACACCGGGGAGCTGTTTTTT

clone_size: few
j_call: TRBJ2-7
v_call: TRBV29-1
d_call: NA
cdr3_aa: CSADPGRGTYEQYF
cdr3_nt: TGCAGCGCTGACCCCGGAAGGGGGACCTACGAGCAGTACTTC